Shown below are 28 T cell receptor beta chains from a single sample sequenced in a study of cytomegalovirus exposure and HLA in healthy donors. The primer mix had 60 Vbeta and 13 Jbeta primers. TCRdb keeps only in-frame clones here, not all; method: immunoSEQ multiplex PCR. The sample yields hundreds of thousands of clones, just over 75% seen once. What was sequenced was PBMCs. Every receptor here comes from a man between 18 and 35 years old in good health and CMV-seronegative.

This clone appeared a few times. This chain joins TRBV7-6 and TRBJ1-3; D is possibly TRBD1 (5 bases). The V gene's germline CDR1 is SGHVS and CDR2 FNYEAQ. Trimming pared 2 bases from V and 1 base from J, leaving 12 bases between. The CDR3 loop spans 16 amino acids. CDR3 protein: CASSLLGPGSGNTIYF. In nucleotides, the CDR3 is TGTGCCAGCAGCTTATTAGGGCCAGGGTCTGGAAACACCATATATTTT. The full variable domain, with the rest looked up from reference TRBV7-6 and TRBJ1-3, is GAGVSQSPRYKVTKRGQDVALRCDPISGHVSLYWYRQALGQGPEFLTYFNYEAQQDKSGLPNDRFSAERPEGSISTLTIQRTEQRDSAMYRCASSLLGPGSGNTIYFGEGSWLTVV.

The chain links TRBV28 to TRBJ2-6; 9 nucleotides agree with TRBD2. The CDR3 runs to 16 residues. V gave up 7 bases and J gave up 0 bases; unmatched junction bases: 4. Germline CDR1 reads MDHEN; CDR2 reads SYDVKM. As DNA, the CDR3 is TGTGCCAGCAAATCAGCGGGAGGCTCTGGGGCCAACGTCCTGACTTTC. The encoded protein is CASKSAGGSGANVLTF.

The genes are TRBV5-1 and TRBJ2-7, with 9 bases identical to TRBD1. J was trimmed by 4 bases and V by 4 bases; bases with no gene match: 6. The CDR3 consists of 14 residues. Germline V gene lookup returns CDR1 SGHRS and CDR2 YFSETQ. The CDR3 DNA sequence: TGCGCCAGCAGCCCCGGACAGGGGCAGTACGAGCAGTACTTC. Its protein product is CASSPGQGQYEQYF.

CDR3 residues: CASSFSGTPSGANVLTF. Here the CDR3 DNA reads TGTGCCAGCAGCTTTTCCGGGACTCCCTCTGGGGCCAACGTCCTGACTTTC. The V gene is TRBV7-2, the J gene TRBJ2-6; tentative D call: TRBD2 (6 bases). Germline values: CDR1 SGHTA, CDR2 FQGNSA. The CDR3 totals 17 residues. Trimming cost V 3 bases and J 0 bases, with 12 bases left between them.

The chain joins TRBV6-1 to TRBJ1-2, with TRBD1 identical over 11 bases. CDR3 length equals 17 residues. Germline trimming cut 3 bases from V and 1 base from J; bases unmatched to any gene: 7. Germline V lookup: CDR1 MNHNS, CDR2 SASEGT. The CDR3 DNA reads as TGTGCCAGCAGTGAGGGTGGGACAGGGGGTCTTAACTATGGCTACACCTTC. It translates to CASSEGGTGGLNYGYTF.

Points on this clone: Other DNA sequences in the same sample also yield this CDR3. The chain has TRBV6-5 and TRBJ1-2; 9 bases line up with TRBD1. The trim removed 1 base at V and 7 bases at J, leaving 4 bases unmatched. The CDR3 extends over 14 amino acids. CDR1 is MNHEY, CDR2 SVGAGI, per germline. The CDR3 DNA is TGTGCCAGCAGTTACTTGGGACAGGGAGGTGGCTACACCTTC. Protein product: CASSYLGQGGGYTF.

V is TRBV30 and J is TRBJ2-1; D uncertain. This CDR3 is built from 13 residues. Germline-derived CDR1 and CDR2 are GTSNPN and SVGIG (reference sequence). Between the trimmed V and J ends, which lost 0 bases and 2 bases, there was a span of 5 bases. The CDR3 DNA follows: TGTGCCTGGAGTGTGCAGGCCTACAATGAGCAGTTCTTC. This encodes CAWSVQAYNEQFF.

A few counts support this clone. This chain connects TRBV5-1 to TRBJ1-1, with 12 bases fitting TRBD1. This CDR3 contains 15 residues. V was clipped by 1 base and J by 4 bases; unmatched bases: 2. CDR1 is SGHRS, CDR2 YFSETQ, per germline. CDR3 residues: CASSLWGQGATEAFF. CDR3 nucleotide sequence: TGCGCCAGCAGCTTGTGGGGACAGGGGGCCACTGAAGCTTTCTTT.

V is TRBV28 and J is TRBJ1-4, with D tentatively TRBD1 (6 bases). Per the germline V gene, CDR1 is MDHEN and CDR2 is SYDVKM. Trimming took 4 bases from V and 5 from J, leaving 8 bases between them. There are 13 residues in the CDR3. CDR3 sequence reads: CASSSGQNEKLFF. The CDR3 coding sequence is TGTGCCAGCAGTTCCGGACAGAATGAAAAACTGTTTTTT.

This chain joins TRBV6-1 and TRBJ1-1, with D hard to call. The CDR3 is 13 residues long. The V end lost 1 base, the J end lost 7 bases, and 10 bases lay between the germline ends. From germline, CDR1 is MNHNS and CDR2 SASEGT. The CDR3 nucleotides read TGTGCCAGCAGTGAAGTCGAAGTGAGTGAAGCTTTCTTT. It codes for CASSEVEVSEAFF.

This clone was seen a few times. The chain joins TRBV15 to TRBJ2-7, with 7 bases aligning to TRBD1. With 6 bases clipped from V and 2 bases from J, the junction kept 7 bases outside the gene matches. CDR3 length: 14 amino acids. Germline V gives CDR1 LNHNV, CDR2 YYDKDF (reference sequence). CDR3 residues: CATRTRDSPYEQYF. CDR3 DNA: TGTGCCACCAGGACCCGGGACAGTCCCTACGAGCAGTACTTC.

The V and J genes are TRBV5-1 and TRBJ1-1; D perhaps matches TRBD1 (5 bases). Germline V lookup: CDR1 SGHRS, CDR2 YFSETQ. Between the trimmed V and J ends, which lost 5 bases and 4 bases, there was a span of 18 bases. This CDR3 spans 15 amino acids. The CDR3 DNA reads as TGCGCCAGCAGGCCGAGAGCAGGGATCGCCACTGAAGCTTTCTTT. It codes for CASRPRAGIATEAFF. Combining the CDR3 with reference TRBV5-1 and TRBJ1-1 gives the whole variable domain KAGVTQTPRYLIKTRGQQVTLSCSPISGHRSVSWYQQTPGQGLQFLFEYFSETQRNKGNFPGRFSGRQFSNSRSEMNVSTLELGDSALYLCASRPRAGIATEAFFGQGTRLTVV.

This clone was seen a few times. The V gene is TRBV5-6, the J gene TRBJ1-6, with no clear D. Germline assignment: CDR1 SGHDT and CDR2 YYEEEE. Trimming removed 2 bases at V and 4 bases at J, with 13 bases between. The CDR3 covers 16 residues. The CDR3 loop is CASSFYGSTYNSPLHF. The CDR3 bases are TGTGCCAGCAGCTTCTACGGGAGTACTTATAATTCACCCCTCCACTTT.

The chain is built from TRBV11-3 and TRBJ1-2, with D tentatively TRBD1 (5 bases). The ends were cut back, 5 bases at V and 4 bases at J, with 20 bases in the middle. The germline gives CDR1 SGHNT, CDR2 YENEEA. The CDR3 is 16 residues long. For the CDR3, the DNA is TGTGCCAGCAGCCCCGTTGAAGGGACTCTTGCCTATGGCTACACCTTC. Translating gives CASSPVEGTLAYGYTF.

The rearrangement joins TRBV27 to TRBJ1-1; D not certain. Between the trimmed V and J ends, which lost 3 bases and 4 bases, there was a span of 12 bases. Germline V gives CDR1 MNHEY, CDR2 SMNVEV (reference sequence). The length of the CDR3 is 14 residues. CDR3 loop: CASSFGEIGTEAFF. CDR3 coding DNA: TGTGCCAGCAGTTTCGGGGAAATTGGCACTGAAGCTTTCTTT.

The chain recombines TRBV12-5 with TRBJ1-4; 7 bases fit TRBD1. V lost 9 bases, J lost 4 bases, and 8 bases stayed unmatched. Per the germline V gene, CDR1 is LGHNT and CDR2 is FRNRAP. The CDR3 is 14 residues long. CDR3 in DNA: TGTGCTAGCAGAGACAGGGCCTTTAATGAAAAACTGTTTTTT. This sequence encodes CASRDRAFNEKLFF. The full variable domain, completed using reference TRBV12-5 and TRBJ1-4, is DARVTQTPRHKVTEMGQEVTMRCQPILGHNTVFWYRQTMMQGLELLAYFRNRAPLDDSGMPKDRFSAEMPDATLATLKIQPSEPRDSAVYFCASRDRAFNEKLFFGSGTQLSVL.

The rearrangement links TRBV18 to TRBJ2-3; possibly TRBD2 for D (6 bases). V was shortened by 6 bases and J by 0 bases, with 16 bases between the two germline ends. This CDR3 comprises 16 residues. In germline, CDR1 is KGHSH, CDR2 LQKENI. The CDR3 nucleotides read TGTGCCAGCTCTTCTACGGGCGGGGCGAGCACAGATACGCAGTATTTT. This codes for CASSSTGGASTDTQYF.

A remark on this clone: One end of the junction does not line up with germline, which may come from a read error. The chain uses TRBV7-3 and TRBJ2-7; weak D call: TRBD2 (6 bases). The CDR3 has 13 amino acids. Germline V gene sequence: CDR1 SGHTA, CDR2 FQGTGA. CDR3 sequence (DNA): TGTGCCAGCAGCACCTACGGCTCGGGAGCTTTGAACTTC. As protein: CASSTYGSGALNF.

The V and J genes are TRBV6-1 and TRBJ2-7; 7 bases are a match to TRBD1. V was clipped by 5 bases and J by 2 bases; unmatched bases: 6. CDR3 length: 14 amino acids. Looked up from germline, CDR1 is MNHNS and CDR2 is SASEGT. The CDR3 bases are TGTGCCAGCAGTCAATCCGGGACAGCCTACGAGCAGTACTTC. It yields the protein CASSQSGTAYEQYF.

The chain carries TRBV19 and TRBJ2-5; 9 positions agree with TRBD1. CDR3 length equals 14 residues. Germline values: CDR1 LNHDA, CDR2 SQIVND (reference sequence). V shed 5 bases, J shed 4 bases, and the junction held 5 bases outside the gene matches. The CDR3 region is CASSAQGAVETQYF. The CDR3 DNA reads TGTGCCAGTAGTGCACAGGGGGCCGTAGAGACCCAGTACTTC. Based on the CDR3 plus reference TRBV19 and TRBJ2-5, the full variable domain is DGGITQSPKYLFRKEGQNVTLSCEQNLNHDAMYWYRQDPGQGLRLIYYSQIVNDFQKGDIAEGYSVSREKKESFPLTVTSAQKNPTAFYLCASSAQGAVETQYFGPGTRLLVL.

The V and J genes are TRBV7-2 and TRBJ2-7; 8 nucleotides agree with TRBD1. The CDR3 has 13 amino acids. The germline V gene encodes CDR1 SGHTA and CDR2 FQGNSA. V dropped 4 bases and J dropped 3; count of bases not matched to a gene: 2. The DNA of the CDR3 is TGTGCCAGCAGCTATACAGGGGGCTACGAGCAGTACTTC. Translated, it gives CASSYTGGYEQYF.

This chain uses TRBV18 with TRBJ2-5; D not certain. This CDR3 is 13 amino acids long. V was trimmed by 3 bases and J by 1 base, leaving 6 bases between them. Germline V gives CDR1 KGHSH, CDR2 LQKENI. The CDR3 nucleotides read TGTGCCAGCTCACCGAACTCCCAAGAGACCCAGTACTTC. Its translation is CASSPNSQETQYF.

The chain joins TRBV28 to TRBJ2-3; D possibly corresponds to TRBD2 (5 bases). The germline V gene has CDR1 MDHEN and CDR2 SYDVKM. V shed 8 bases and J shed 2 bases, with 20 bases lying between them. The CDR3 has 16 amino acids. The CDR3 DNA reads as TGTGCCAGCGGACCGAGGGCGGAGACCTACACAGATACGCAGTATTTT. This sequence encodes CASGPRAETYTDTQYF. Full variable domain (rest looked up from reference TRBV28 and TRBJ2-3): DVKVTQSSRYLVKRTGEKVFLECVQDMDHENMFWYRQDPGLGLRLIYFSYDVKMKEKGDIPEGYSVSREKKERFSLILESASTNQTSMYLCASGPRAETYTDTQYFGPGTRLTVL.

The chain carries TRBV5-4 and TRBJ1-1; TRBD1 matches 9 bases. The CDR3 loop spans 16 amino acids. Germline assignment: CDR1 SGHNT and CDR2 YYREEE (reference sequence). J lost 2 bases, V lost 5 bases, and 10 bases had no gene match. CDR3 amino acids: CASSPGQGPANTEAFF. Written as DNA, the CDR3 is TGTGCCAGCAGTCCGGGACAGGGACCCGCAAACACTGAAGCTTTCTTT.

This sequence joins TRBV28 and TRBJ2-7, with 8 bases aligning to TRBD2. Germline CDR1 reads MDHEN; CDR2 reads SYDVKM. The ends lost 2 bases at V and 0 bases at J; junction bases unmatched: 9. This CDR3 is 17 amino acids long. The CDR3 nucleotides are TGTGCCAGCAGTTTAGGGGCGGGAGGACCCAGCTCCTACGAGCAGTACTTC. Translating gives CASSLGAGGPSSYEQYF.

The V call is TRBV7-6, the J call TRBJ2-5; TRBD2 matches 8 bases. With V trimmed by 3 bases and J by 1 base, 4 bases remained unmatched. The CDR3 spans 15 residues. The germline gives CDR1 SGHVS, CDR2 FNYEAQ. DNA for the CDR3: TGTGCCAGCAGCTTTTTAGCGGGACGCCAAGAGACCCAGTACTTC. Translating gives CASSFLAGRQETQYF.

There are a few counts of this clone. J is TRBJ1-4 and V is TRBV2, with no clear D. This CDR3 region has 13 residues. The germline V gene has CDR1 SNHLY and CDR2 FYNNEI. Trimming cost V 7 bases and J 7 bases, with 13 bases left between them. The CDR3 DNA is TGTGCCAGCACCCGTAAGCGGGGTGAAAAACTGTTTTTT. Translated, it gives CASTRKRGEKLFF.

The chain joins TRBV7-2 to TRBJ1-5; D gene unclear. The V gene lost 6 bases and the J gene lost 2 bases, with 11 bases spanning the gap. Germline lookup yields CDR1 SGHTA and CDR2 FQGNSA. The CDR3 totals 14 residues. CDR3 DNA: TGTGCCAGCAGGACGGGTTCGGGCAATCAGCCCCAGCATTTT. It codes for CASRTGSGNQPQHF.